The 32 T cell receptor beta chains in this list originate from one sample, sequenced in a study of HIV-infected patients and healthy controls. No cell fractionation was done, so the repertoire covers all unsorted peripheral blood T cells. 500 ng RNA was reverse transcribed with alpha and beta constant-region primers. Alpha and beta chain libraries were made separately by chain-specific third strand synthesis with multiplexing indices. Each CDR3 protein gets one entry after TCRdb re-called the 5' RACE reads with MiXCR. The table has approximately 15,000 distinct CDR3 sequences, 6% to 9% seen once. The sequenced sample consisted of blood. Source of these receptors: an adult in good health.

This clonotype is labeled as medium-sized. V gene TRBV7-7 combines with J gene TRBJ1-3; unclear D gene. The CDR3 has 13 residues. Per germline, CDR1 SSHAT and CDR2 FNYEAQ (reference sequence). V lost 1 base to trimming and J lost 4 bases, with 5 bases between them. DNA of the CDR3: TGTGCCAGCAGCTTAGATCCAGGAAACACCATATATTTT. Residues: CASSLDPGNTIYF.

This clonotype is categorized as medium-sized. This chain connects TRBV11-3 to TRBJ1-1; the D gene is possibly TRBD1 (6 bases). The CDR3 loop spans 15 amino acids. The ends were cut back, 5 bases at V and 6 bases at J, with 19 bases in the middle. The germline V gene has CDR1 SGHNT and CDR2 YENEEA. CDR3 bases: TGTGCCAGCAGCCCCCCTAGGGGGGGTCTCTCTGAAGCTTTCTTT. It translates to CASSPPRGGLSEAFF. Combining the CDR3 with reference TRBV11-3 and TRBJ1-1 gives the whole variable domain EAGVVQSPRYKIIEKKQPVAFWCNPISGHNTLYWYLQNLGQGPELLIRYENEEAVDDSQLPKDRFSAERLKGVDSTLKIQPAELGDSAVYLCASSPPRGGLSEAFFGQGTRLTVV.

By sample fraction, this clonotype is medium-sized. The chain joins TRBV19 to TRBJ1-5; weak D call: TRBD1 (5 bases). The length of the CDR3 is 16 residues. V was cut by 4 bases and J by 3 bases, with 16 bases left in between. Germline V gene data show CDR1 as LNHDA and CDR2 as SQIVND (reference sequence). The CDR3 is CASSTGSGKINQPQHF. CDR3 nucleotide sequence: TGTGCCAGTAGTACAGGGTCAGGGAAAATCAATCAGCCCCAGCATTTT. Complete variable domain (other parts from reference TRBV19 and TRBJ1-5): DGGITQSPKYLFRKEGQNVTLSCEQNLNHDAMYWYRQDPGQGLRLIYYSQIVNDFQKGDIAEGYSVSREKKESFPLTVTSAQKNPTAFYLCASSTGSGKINQPQHFGDGTRLSIL.

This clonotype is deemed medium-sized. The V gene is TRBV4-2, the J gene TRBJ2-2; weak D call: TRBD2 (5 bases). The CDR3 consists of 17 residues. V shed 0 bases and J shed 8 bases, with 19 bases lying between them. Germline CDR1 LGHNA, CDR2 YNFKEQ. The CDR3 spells CASSQESVSGSVGELFF. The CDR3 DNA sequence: TGTGCCAGCAGCCAAGAATCAGTCTCGGGGTCCGTTGGGGAGCTGTTTTTT.

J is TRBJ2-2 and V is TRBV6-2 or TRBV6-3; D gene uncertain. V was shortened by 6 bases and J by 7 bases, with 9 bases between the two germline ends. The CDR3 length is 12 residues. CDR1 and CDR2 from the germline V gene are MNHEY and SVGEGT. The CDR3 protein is CASSLGVGELFF. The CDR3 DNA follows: TGTGCCAGCAGCCTTGGAGTCGGGGAGCTGTTTTTT.

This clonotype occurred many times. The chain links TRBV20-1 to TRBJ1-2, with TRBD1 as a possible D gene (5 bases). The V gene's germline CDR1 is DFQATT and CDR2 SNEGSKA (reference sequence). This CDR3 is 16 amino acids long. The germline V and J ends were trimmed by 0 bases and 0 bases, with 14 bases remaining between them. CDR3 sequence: CSARDAPGSPNYGYTF. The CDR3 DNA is TGCAGTGCTAGAGATGCCCCAGGGTCCCCTAACTATGGCTACACCTTC.

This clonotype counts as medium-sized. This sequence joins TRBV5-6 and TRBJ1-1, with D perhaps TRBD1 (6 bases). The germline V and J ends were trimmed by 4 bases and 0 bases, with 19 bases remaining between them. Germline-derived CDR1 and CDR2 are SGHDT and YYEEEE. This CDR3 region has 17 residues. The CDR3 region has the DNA TGTGCCAGCAGCCGGGGGGGCCGAGCAACGCTGAACACTGAAGCTTTCTTT. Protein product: CASSRGGRATLNTEAFF.

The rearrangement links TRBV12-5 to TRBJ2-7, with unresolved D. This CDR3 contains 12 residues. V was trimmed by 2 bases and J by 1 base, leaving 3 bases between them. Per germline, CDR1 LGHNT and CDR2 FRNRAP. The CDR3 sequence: CASGLKSYEQYF. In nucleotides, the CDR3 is TGTGCTAGTGGTTTGAAATCCTACGAGCAGTACTTC.

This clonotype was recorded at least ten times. The CDR3: CASSLGPQGSPYEQYF. CDR3 nucleotides: TGTGCCAGCAGTTTGGGGCCGCAGGGAAGTCCCTACGAGCAGTACTTC. The V and J genes are TRBV12-3 or TRBV12-4 and TRBJ2-7; maybe TRBD1 (5 bases). The CDR3 sequence is 16 residues long. V lost 3 bases and J lost 2, with 17 bases in between.

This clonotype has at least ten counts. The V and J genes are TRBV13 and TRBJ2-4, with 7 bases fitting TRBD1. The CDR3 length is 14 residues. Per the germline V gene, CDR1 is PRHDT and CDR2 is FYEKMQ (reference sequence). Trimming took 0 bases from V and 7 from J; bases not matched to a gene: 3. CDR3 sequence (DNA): TGTGCCAGCAGCTTAGGGCTACAGGGGAACATTCAGTACTTC. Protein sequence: CASSLGLQGNIQYF.

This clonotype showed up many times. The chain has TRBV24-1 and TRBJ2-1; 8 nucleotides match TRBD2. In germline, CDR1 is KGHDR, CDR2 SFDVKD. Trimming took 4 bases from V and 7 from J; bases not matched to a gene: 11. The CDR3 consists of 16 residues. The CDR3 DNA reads TGTGCCACCAGTGAGGACCGACTAGCGTTCTCTAATGAGCAGTTCTTC. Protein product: CATSEDRLAFSNEQFF.

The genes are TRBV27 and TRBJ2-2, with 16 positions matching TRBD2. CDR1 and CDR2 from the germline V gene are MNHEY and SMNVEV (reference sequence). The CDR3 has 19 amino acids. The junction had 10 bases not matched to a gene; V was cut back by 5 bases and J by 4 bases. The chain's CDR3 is CASSQSGLAGGPRTGELFF. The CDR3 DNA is TGTGCCAGCAGTCAATCGGGACTAGCGGGAGGGCCGCGCACCGGGGAGCTGTTTTTT.

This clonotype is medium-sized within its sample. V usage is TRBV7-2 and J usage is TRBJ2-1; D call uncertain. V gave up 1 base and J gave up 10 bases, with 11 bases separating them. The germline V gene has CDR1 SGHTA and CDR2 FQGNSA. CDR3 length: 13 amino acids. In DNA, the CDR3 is TGTGCCAGCAGCTTAGGTCCCGCCCCAGAGCAGTTCTTC. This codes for CASSLGPAPEQFF.

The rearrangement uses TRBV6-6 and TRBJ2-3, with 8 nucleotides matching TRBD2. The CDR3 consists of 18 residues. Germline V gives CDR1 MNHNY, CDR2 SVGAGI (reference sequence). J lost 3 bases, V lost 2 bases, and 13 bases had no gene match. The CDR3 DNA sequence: TGTGCCAGCAGTTACAGACCGAAACTCTCTAGCGGGACAGATACGCAGTATTTT. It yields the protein CASSYRPKLSSGTDTQYF.

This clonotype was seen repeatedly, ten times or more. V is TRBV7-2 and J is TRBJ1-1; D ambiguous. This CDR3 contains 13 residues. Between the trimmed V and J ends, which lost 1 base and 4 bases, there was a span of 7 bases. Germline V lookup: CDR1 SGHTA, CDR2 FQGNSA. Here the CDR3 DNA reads TGTGCCAGCAGCTTAGAGGGTGTCACTGAAGCTTTCTTT. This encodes CASSLEGVTEAFF. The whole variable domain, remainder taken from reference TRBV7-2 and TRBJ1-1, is GAGVSQSPSNKVTEKGKDVELRCDPISGHTALYWYRQSLGQGLEFLIYFQGNSAPDKSGLPSDRFSAERTGGSVSTLTIQRTQQEDSAVYLCASSLEGVTEAFFGQGTRLTVV.

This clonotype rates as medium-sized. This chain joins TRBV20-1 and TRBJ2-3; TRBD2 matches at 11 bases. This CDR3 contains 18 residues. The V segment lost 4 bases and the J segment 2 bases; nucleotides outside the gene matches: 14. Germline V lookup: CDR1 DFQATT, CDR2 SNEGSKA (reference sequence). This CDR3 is CSAKAPAVAGGPTDTQYF. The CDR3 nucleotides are TGCAGTGCTAAAGCCCCAGCGGTAGCGGGGGGGCCCACAGATACGCAGTATTTT.

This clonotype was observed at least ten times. CDR3 region: CASSLGLAQFNEQFF. CDR3 sequence (DNA): TGTGCCAGCAGCTTAGGTCTAGCCCAATTCAATGAGCAGTTCTTC. The rearrangement uses TRBV7-3 and TRBJ2-1, with D perhaps matching TRBD2 (5 bases). Germline loops: CDR1 SGHTA, CDR2 FQGTGA. Trimming removed 2 bases from V and 6 bases from J, with 14 bases in between. The CDR3 totals 15 residues.

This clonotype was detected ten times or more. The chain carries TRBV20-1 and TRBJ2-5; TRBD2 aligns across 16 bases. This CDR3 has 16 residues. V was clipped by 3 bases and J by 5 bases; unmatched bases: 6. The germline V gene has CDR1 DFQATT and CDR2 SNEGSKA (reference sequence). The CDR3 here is CSARGLAGGPYETQYF. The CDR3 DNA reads TGCAGTGCTAGGGGACTAGCGGGGGGGCCCTACGAGACCCAGTACTTC.

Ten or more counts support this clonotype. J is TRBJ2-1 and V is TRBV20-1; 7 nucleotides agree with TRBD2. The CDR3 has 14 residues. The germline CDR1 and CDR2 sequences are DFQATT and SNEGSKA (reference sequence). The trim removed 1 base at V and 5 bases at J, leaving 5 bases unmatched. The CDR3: CSARALAAHNEQFF. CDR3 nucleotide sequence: TGCAGTGCTAGAGCGCTAGCGGCACACAATGAGCAGTTCTTC.

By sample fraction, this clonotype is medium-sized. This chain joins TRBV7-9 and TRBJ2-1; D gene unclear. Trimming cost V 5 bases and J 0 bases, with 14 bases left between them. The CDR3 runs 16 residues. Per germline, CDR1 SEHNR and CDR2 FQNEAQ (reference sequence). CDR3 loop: CASSKRGVSSYNEQFF. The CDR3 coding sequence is TGTGCCAGCAGCAAACGCGGCGTAAGCTCCTACAATGAGCAGTTCTTC.

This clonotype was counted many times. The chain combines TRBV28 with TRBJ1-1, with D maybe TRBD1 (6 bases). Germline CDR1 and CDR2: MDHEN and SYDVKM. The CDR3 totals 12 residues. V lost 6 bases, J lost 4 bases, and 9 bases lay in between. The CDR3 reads CASSNRATEAFF. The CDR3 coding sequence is TGTGCCAGCAGCAACAGGGCCACTGAAGCTTTCTTT.

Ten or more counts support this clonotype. The CDR3 protein is CASSLRPESSYNEQFF. The CDR3 coding sequence is TGCGCCAGCAGTCTTAGACCGGAAAGCTCCTACAATGAGCAGTTCTTC. This rearrangement joins TRBV4-3 to TRBJ2-1; D is unclear. V was shortened by 6 bases and J by 0 bases, with 15 bases between the two germline ends. Germline loops: CDR1 LGHNA, CDR2 YSLEER. There are 16 residues in the CDR3.

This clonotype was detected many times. This CDR3 reads CASSFRDKGNEQFF. The CDR3 nucleotides read TGTGCCAGCAGTTTCCGGGACAAGGGAAATGAGCAGTTCTTC. The rearrangement joins TRBV12-3 or TRBV12-4 to TRBJ2-1; maybe TRBD1 (6 bases). V lost 3 bases and J 7 bases, leaving 13 bases between the germline ends. This CDR3 has 14 residues.

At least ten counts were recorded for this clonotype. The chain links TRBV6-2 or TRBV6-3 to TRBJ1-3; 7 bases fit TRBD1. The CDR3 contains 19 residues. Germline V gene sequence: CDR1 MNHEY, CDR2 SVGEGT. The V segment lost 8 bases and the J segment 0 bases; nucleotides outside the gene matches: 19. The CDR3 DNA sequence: TGTGCCAGCCGGCCGAGGGACAGAGACCTACAAGTCTCTGGAAACACCATATATTTT. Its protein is CASRPRDRDLQVSGNTIYF.

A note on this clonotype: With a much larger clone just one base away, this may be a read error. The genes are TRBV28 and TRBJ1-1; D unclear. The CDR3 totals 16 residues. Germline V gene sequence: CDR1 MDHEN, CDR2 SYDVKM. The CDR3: CASSSPAEGMNTKAFF. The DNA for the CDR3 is TGTGCCAGCAGTTCCCCAGCCGAAGGGATGAACACTAAAGCTTTCTTT.

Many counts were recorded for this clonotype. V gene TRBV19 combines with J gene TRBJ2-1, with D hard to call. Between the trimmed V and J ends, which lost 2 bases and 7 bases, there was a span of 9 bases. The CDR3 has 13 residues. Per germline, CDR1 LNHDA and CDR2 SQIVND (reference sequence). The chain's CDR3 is CASSIILENEQFF. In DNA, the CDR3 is TGTGCCAGTAGTATAATATTAGAAAATGAGCAGTTCTTC.

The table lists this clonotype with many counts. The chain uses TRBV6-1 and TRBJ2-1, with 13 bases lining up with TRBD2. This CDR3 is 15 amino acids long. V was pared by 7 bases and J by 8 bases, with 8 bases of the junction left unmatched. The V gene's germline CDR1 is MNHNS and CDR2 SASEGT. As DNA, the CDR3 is TGTGCCAGCAACTATGGAACTAGCGGGGGGGATGAGCAGTTCTTC. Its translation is CASNYGTSGGDEQFF.

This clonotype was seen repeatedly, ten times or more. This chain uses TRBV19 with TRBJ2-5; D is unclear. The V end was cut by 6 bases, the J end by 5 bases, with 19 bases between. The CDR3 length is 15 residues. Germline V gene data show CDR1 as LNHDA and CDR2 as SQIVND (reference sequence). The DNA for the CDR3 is TGTGCCAGTAGAGTCACTCATGCGTCCGCGGAGACCCAGTACTTC. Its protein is CASRVTHASAETQYF.

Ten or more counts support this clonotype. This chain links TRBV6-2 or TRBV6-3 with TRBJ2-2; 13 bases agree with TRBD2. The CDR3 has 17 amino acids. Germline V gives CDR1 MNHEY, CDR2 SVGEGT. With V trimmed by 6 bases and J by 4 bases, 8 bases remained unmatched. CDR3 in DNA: TGTGCCAGCAGCTCTGGGACTAGCGGGGTGATCACCGGGGAGCTGTTTTTT. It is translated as CASSSGTSGVITGELFF.

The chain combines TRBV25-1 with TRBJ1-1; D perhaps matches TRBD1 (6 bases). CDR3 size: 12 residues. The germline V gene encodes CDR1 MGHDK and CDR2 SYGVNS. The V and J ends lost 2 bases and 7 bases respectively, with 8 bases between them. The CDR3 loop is CASSERGDEAFF. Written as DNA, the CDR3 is TGTGCCAGCAGTGAAAGGGGGGATGAAGCTTTCTTT.

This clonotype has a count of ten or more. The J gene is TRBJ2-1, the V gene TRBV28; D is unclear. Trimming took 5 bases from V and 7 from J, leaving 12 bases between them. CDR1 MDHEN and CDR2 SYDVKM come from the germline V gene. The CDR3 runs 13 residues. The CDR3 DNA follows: TGTGCCAGCAGTCTGCTCAACCCTAATGAGCAGTTCTTC. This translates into CASSLLNPNEQFF.

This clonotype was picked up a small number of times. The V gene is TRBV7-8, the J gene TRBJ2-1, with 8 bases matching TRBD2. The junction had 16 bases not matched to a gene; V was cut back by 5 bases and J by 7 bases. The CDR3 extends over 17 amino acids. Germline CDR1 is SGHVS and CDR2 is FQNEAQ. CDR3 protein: CASSPHRAAGGTNEQFF. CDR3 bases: TGTGCCAGCAGCCCCCACCGCGCGGCGGGGGGCACGAATGAGCAGTTCTTC.